A single sample is the source of the 26 T cell receptor beta chains below, sequenced in a study of shared T cell receptors in the human thymus. Assay: immunoSEQ multiplex PCR; the TCRdb copy retains only in-frame clones and omits some. The sample has 650,000 to 950,000 clones; 70% to 90% are singletons. The sample was also linked to a second study, of human thymus T cells.

Sequencing input: thymocytes. These receptors were taken from a girl under three years old with a congenital heart defect.

This chain connects TRBV11-2 to TRBJ1-1, with D possibly TRBD1 on 6 matching bases. CDR1 and CDR2 from the germline V gene are SGHAT and FQNNGV. Trimming pared 8 bases from V and 6 bases from J, leaving 22 bases between. The CDR3 contains 15 residues. The CDR3 is CASRGGRTKEPEAFF. Here the CDR3 DNA reads TGTGCCAGCCGGGGGGGCAGAACAAAGGAACCTGAAGCTTTCTTT.

The chain links TRBV10-2 to TRBJ1-5; tentatively, D is TRBD1 (5 bases). The CDR3 spans 14 residues. Trimming took off 7 bases at V and 6 bases at J, with 16 bases between the two ends. Germline V gene lookup returns CDR1 WSHSY and CDR2 SAAADI. The CDR3 nucleotides are TGCGCCAGCAACTCTGGGGGGGGTATTCAGCCCCAGCATTTT. Encoded protein: CASNSGGGIQPQHF.

The V gene is TRBV13, the J gene TRBJ2-4, with D possibly matching TRBD1 (6 bases). Trimming shortened V by 5 bases and J by 9 bases, and 23 bases separated the two germline ends. The germline V gene encodes CDR1 PRHDT and CDR2 FYEKMQ (reference sequence). The CDR3 is 16 residues long. CDR3 nucleotide sequence: TGTGCCAGCAGCCACCGGGACAAGGGAATCGCGGGCATTCAGTACTTC. This gives the protein CASSHRDKGIAGIQYF.

CDR3 DNA: TGTGCCAGCAGCCCTGAGGGCACTGAAGCTTTCTTT. Its protein product is CASSPEGTEAFF. The V and J genes are TRBV13 and TRBJ1-1; D remains unclear. Germline lookup yields CDR1 PRHDT and CDR2 FYEKMQ (reference sequence). Trimming shortened V by 5 bases and J by 4 bases, and 8 bases separated the two germline ends. The CDR3 is made up of 12 amino acids.

V and J are TRBV7-2 and TRBJ1-2, with 7 bases aligning to TRBD1. The V and J ends lost 3 bases and 4 bases, in that order; junction bases with no gene match: 2. From germline, CDR1 is SGHTA and CDR2 FQGNSA. This CDR3 has 13 residues. The chain's CDR3 is CASSLGQIYGYTF. DNA of the CDR3: TGTGCCAGCAGCTTGGGACAGATCTATGGCTACACCTTC.

The V call is TRBV27, the J call TRBJ2-2; no firm D call. CDR1 and CDR2 (germline): MNHEY, SMNVEV (reference sequence). This CDR3 comprises 12 residues. The V and J ends lost 2 bases and 6 bases respectively, with 4 bases between them. The chain's CDR3 is CASSLIAGELFF. The CDR3 bases are TGTGCCAGCAGTTTAATCGCCGGGGAGCTGTTTTTT.

The chain couples TRBV7-9 to TRBJ1-1; D uncertain. Germline V gene data show CDR1 as SEHNR and CDR2 as FQNEAQ (reference sequence). Trimming removed 2 bases at V and 6 bases at J, with 10 bases between. The CDR3 spans 13 residues. The CDR3 DNA sequence: TGTGCCAGCAGCTTATGCAGGTACTCTGAAGCTTTCTTT. Translation: CASSLCRYSEAFF.

The CDR3 DNA reads TGTGCTAGTGGTTTGGTAACCCGGGACAGGGGCCCTCGAGGCACCGGGGAGCTGTTTTTT. It encodes CASGLVTRDRGPRGTGELFF. This rearrangement joins TRBV12-5 to TRBJ2-2; 10 bases agree with TRBD1. V was pared by 0 bases and J by 4 bases, with 14 bases of the junction left unmatched. This CDR3 region has 20 residues. Germline CDR1 is LGHNT and CDR2 is FRNRAP.

The rearrangement joins TRBV4-1 to TRBJ2-3; 11 nucleotides line up with TRBD2. This CDR3 has 16 amino acids. With 1 base clipped from V and 6 bases from J, the junction kept 6 bases outside the gene matches. Germline V CDR1 and CDR2: MGHRA, YSYEKL. CDR3 coding DNA: TGCGCCAGCAGCCAAGGTAGCGGGGGGGCTTTCGATACGCAGTATTTT. Encoded protein: CASSQGSGGAFDTQYF.

This chain joins TRBV6-5 and TRBJ2-3, with D maybe TRBD1 (5 bases). Looked up from germline, CDR1 is MNHEY and CDR2 is SVGAGI. Trimming shortened V by 5 bases and J by 5 bases, and 17 bases separated the two germline ends. The CDR3 length is 15 residues. CDR3 in amino acids: CASSTPRQNKDTQYF. CDR3 in DNA: TGTGCCAGCAGTACCCCCAGACAGAACAAAGATACGCAGTATTTT.

This chain connects TRBV19 to TRBJ1-2; TRBD1 agrees at 7 bases. CDR1 LNHDA and CDR2 SQIVND come from the germline V gene (reference sequence). V shed 9 bases, J shed 3 bases, and the junction held 7 bases outside the gene matches. The CDR3 totals 13 residues. The CDR3 DNA follows: TGTGCCAGCAACTACAGGGGACACTATGGCTACACCTTC. Residues: CASNYRGHYGYTF.

The chain recombines TRBV5-4 with TRBJ2-1; 10 bases match TRBD2. The CDR3 extends over 15 amino acids. Germline V CDR1 and CDR2: SGHNT, YYREEE (reference sequence). J gave up 5 bases and V 2 bases, and 4 bases lay outside the gene matches. DNA for the CDR3: TGTGCCAGCAGCTTCAGCGGGGGGGAGAACAATGAGCAGTTCTTC. Its translation is CASSFSGGENNEQFF.

The V gene is TRBV12-5, the J gene TRBJ2-5; 7 bases align to TRBD2. The V gene's germline CDR1 is LGHNT and CDR2 FRNRAP. Trimming took 1 base from V and 5 from J; bases not matched to a gene: 16. The CDR3 spans 18 residues. CDR3: CASGLGSVAGHSWETQYF. The CDR3 DNA sequence: TGTGCTAGTGGTTTGGGAAGTGTAGCGGGTCACTCGTGGGAGACCCAGTACTTC.

V usage is TRBV5-4 and J usage is TRBJ1-3; possibly TRBD1 for D (5 bases). V was trimmed by 2 bases and J by 1 base, leaving 13 bases between them. From germline, CDR1 is SGHNT and CDR2 YYREEE (reference sequence). The CDR3 covers 16 residues. The CDR3 region is CASSFRQHNSGNTIYF. The CDR3 DNA reads as TGTGCCAGCAGCTTCCGACAGCATAATTCTGGAAACACCATATATTTT.

This chain connects TRBV6-1 to TRBJ1-1; 9 bases agree with TRBD1. CDR1 and CDR2 from the germline V gene are MNHNS and SASEGT. Trimming cost V 6 bases and J 5 bases; bases outside gene matches: 7. The CDR3 is made up of 14 amino acids. The DNA of the CDR3 is TGTGCCAGCAGCGGGACAGGGATAAGGACTGAAGCTTTCTTT. Translated: CASSGTGIRTEAFF.

The chain couples TRBV4-1 to TRBJ1-3, with D possibly matching TRBD1 (5 bases). Germline V lookup: CDR1 MGHRA, CDR2 YSYEKL. With 5 bases removed from V and 4 bases from J, the gap between germline ends came to 18 bases. The CDR3 sequence is 16 residues long. CDR3 sequence reads: CASSRTRGLGGNTIYF. CDR3 nucleotides: TGCGCCAGCAGCAGAACGCGGGGGTTAGGGGGAAACACCATATATTTT.

The chain uses TRBV6-5 and TRBJ1-2, with D uncertain. In germline, CDR1 is MNHEY, CDR2 SVGAGI. The CDR3 spans 14 residues. V was clipped by 6 bases and J by 5 bases, with 16 bases between them. Here the CDR3 DNA reads TGTGCCAGCAGCAACGGGAGGCAGCCATATGGCTACACCTTC. It specifies CASSNGRQPYGYTF.

This clone was detected once. The CDR3 DNA sequence: TGTGCCAGCAGTGAGGACCGGGACAGGGGGCTCCCTCCTAATGAAAAACTGTTTTTT. This codes for CASSEDRDRGLPPNEKLFF. The gene calls are TRBV6-1 and TRBJ1-4; TRBD1 matches at 12 bases. Germline CDR1 MNHNS, CDR2 SASEGT. V lost 3 bases, J lost 3 bases, and 11 bases stayed unmatched. This CDR3 has 19 residues.

This clone turned up a few times. This chain joins TRBV7-9 and TRBJ2-2; D ambiguous. The germline gives CDR1 SEHNR, CDR2 FQNEAQ (reference sequence). Trimming left V 4 bases short and J 4 bases short, with 10 bases between. The CDR3 extends over 14 amino acids. The CDR3, as DNA: TGTGCCAGCAGCTCACATAGCCCCACCGGGGAGCTGTTTTTT. This encodes CASSSHSPTGELFF. Full variable domain (rest looked up from reference TRBV7-9 and TRBJ2-2): DTGVSQNPRHKITKRGQNVTFRCDPISEHNRLYWYRQTLGQGPEFLTYFQNEAQLEKSRLLSDRFSAERPKGSFSTLEIQRTEQGDSAMYLCASSSHSPTGELFFGEGSRLTVL.

V usage is TRBV7-8 and J usage is TRBJ2-3; 10 positions agree with TRBD2. Germline lookup yields CDR1 SGHVS and CDR2 FQNEAQ. Losses at the gene ends were 5 bases for V and 6 bases for J; bases not matched to a gene: 17. This CDR3 comprises 18 residues. The DNA of the CDR3 is TGTGCCAGCAGCCACCCCCTCACTAGCGGGGTTCTTTGGGATACGCAGTATTTT. Protein product: CASSHPLTSGVLWDTQYF.

The chain employs TRBV27 and TRBJ2-5; 15 nucleotides line up with TRBD2. The germline V gene has CDR1 MNHEY and CDR2 SMNVEV (reference sequence). V shed 6 bases, J shed 1 base, and the junction held 3 bases outside the gene matches. This CDR3 contains 16 residues. CDR3 sequence: CASSRTSGGAQETQYF. In DNA form, the CDR3 reads TGTGCCAGCAGCCGGACTAGCGGGGGGGCCCAAGAGACCCAGTACTTC.

V is TRBV5-1 and J is TRBJ1-2, with TRBD1 identical over 7 bases. CDR1 is SGHRS, CDR2 YFSETQ, per germline. CDR3 size: 15 residues. The J segment lost 8 bases and the V segment lost 5 bases, leaving 15 bases of the junction unmatched. The CDR3 is CASSPQTGRPGGYTF. The DNA for the CDR3 is TGCGCCAGCAGTCCTCAGACAGGGCGCCCGGGGGGCTACACCTTC.

The rearrangement uses TRBV27 and TRBJ1-1; TRBD1 matches at 7 bases. This CDR3 region has 14 residues. Germline CDR1 MNHEY, CDR2 SMNVEV (reference sequence). V lost 1 base and J lost 5; bases outside the gene matches: 4. In DNA form, the CDR3 reads TGTGCCAGCAGTTTATTGCAGGGGGGAACTGAAGCTTTCTTT. Protein product: CASSLLQGGTEAFF.

This chain uses TRBV2 with TRBJ2-3; D might be TRBD2 (6 bases). This CDR3 spans 14 amino acids. Germline V CDR1 and CDR2: SNHLY, FYNNEI. Trimming took 9 bases from V and 0 from J, leaving 13 bases between them. CDR3 loop: CARRLVTSTDTQYF. CDR3 DNA sequence: TGTGCCAGAAGACTAGTCACTAGCACAGATACGCAGTATTTT.

The V call is TRBV29-1, the J call TRBJ1-2; tentative D call: TRBD1 (6 bases). The V and J ends lost 5 bases and 6 bases respectively, with 16 bases between them. The germline gives CDR1 SQVTM, CDR2 ANQGSEA. The CDR3 is 13 amino acids. CDR3 loop: CSVIGGARDGYTF. CDR3 DNA: TGCAGCGTTATTGGGGGGGCGCGGGATGGCTACACCTTC.

The chain joins TRBV12-5 to TRBJ2-5, with a possible D match to TRBD2 (6 bases). Per germline, CDR1 LGHNT and CDR2 FRNRAP. The CDR3 length is 15 residues. Trimming left V 6 bases short and J 2 bases short, with 16 bases between. CDR3 residues: CASGTKWGEQETQYF. The CDR3 DNA follows: TGTGCTAGTGGAACGAAGTGGGGGGAACAAGAGACCCAGTACTTC.